This T cell receptor beta chain was sequenced for a study of blood T cell repertoires in COVID-19. Overall study context: Acute and convalescent COVID-19 samples came from the United States, Italy and Spain. T cells, B-cell-depleted T cells, or PBMCs provided the cDNA or gDNA that served as material.

The germline V and J ends were trimmed by 0 bases and 3 bases, with 13 bases remaining between them. CDR1 SGHRS and CDR2 YFSETQ come from the germline V gene. The CDR3 is made up of 15 amino acids. The data were produced by immunoSEQ multiplex PCR, yet TCRdb's version contains in-frame clones alone and is incomplete. This sample has some 250,000 clones; roughly 90% occur once, and the top ten carry around 0.8%. This clone was counted a few times. The chain combines TRBV5-1 with TRBJ2-7; D gene unclear. The sequencing sample was made of peripheral blood. The clonotype was recovered from a woman aged 25 to 45 with acute or convalescent COVID-19. In DNA form, the CDR3 reads TGCGCCAGCAGCTTGGCCAGACAAAACAACTACGAGCAGTACTTC. Amino acid sequence: CASSLARQNNYEQYF.